These 26 T cell receptor beta chains were all obtained from the same sample, sequenced in a study of blood T cell repertoires in COVID-19. Generated by immunoSEQ multiplex PCR, the TCRdb table keeps only in-frame clones and is missing some. The table records tens of thousands of clones, 91% of them present only once. The sequencing input was peripheral blood. The source is a human donor in a cohort sampled during active COVID-19.

This chain uses TRBV7-3 with TRBJ2-1, with D possibly matching TRBD1 (7 bases). Trimming took off 5 bases at V and 4 bases at J, with 18 bases between the two ends. The germline V gene encodes CDR1 SGHTA and CDR2 FQGTGA. This CDR3 is built from 16 residues. The CDR3 reads CASSPGGQLIYNEQFF. The CDR3 region has the DNA TGTGCCAGCAGCCCCGGGGGACAGCTAATATACAATGAGCAGTTCTTC. The full variable domain, in which reference TRBV7-3 and TRBJ2-1 provide the parts outside the CDR3, is GAGVSQTPSNKVTEKGKYVELRCDPISGHTALYWYRQSLGQGPEFLIYFQGTGAADDSGLPNDRFFAVRPEGSVSTLKIQRTERGDSAVYLCASSPGGQLIYNEQFFGPGTRLTVL.

CDR3 coding DNA: TGTGCCAGCAGCTTCGGGGTGGGAGCAGATACGCAGTATTTT. This translates into CASSFGVGADTQYF. The V gene is TRBV13, the J gene TRBJ2-3, with D maybe TRBD2 (5 bases). The CDR3 has 14 amino acids. From germline, CDR1 is PRHDT and CDR2 FYEKMQ (reference sequence). V lost 3 bases, J lost 4 bases, and 11 bases lay in between.

This clone was observed once. The chain links TRBV20-1 to TRBJ2-5, with D possibly matching TRBD2 (6 bases). The CDR3 runs 11 residues. V was clipped by 3 bases and J by 7 bases, with 9 bases between them. Germline-derived CDR1 and CDR2 are DFQATT and SNEGSKA (reference sequence). CDR3 sequence reads: CSARGGGTQYF. CDR3 sequence (DNA): TGCAGTGCTAGGGGGGGTGGGACCCAGTACTTC.

This clone was found once. Here the CDR3 DNA reads TGCGCCAGCAGCTCTACGCCGGGACTACGGCAAGAGACCCAGTACTTC. This sequence encodes CASSSTPGLRQETQYF. The rearrangement links TRBV5-1 to TRBJ2-5, with 7 bases that match TRBD2. Looked up from germline, CDR1 is SGHRS and CDR2 is YFSETQ. V shed 3 bases, J shed 2 bases, and the junction held 10 bases outside the gene matches. The CDR3 is made up of 16 amino acids.

The chain employs TRBV7-9 and TRBJ2-7, with 12 nucleotides matching TRBD2. Germline V lookup: CDR1 SEHNR, CDR2 FQNEAQ (reference sequence). The length of the CDR3 is 15 residues. Losses at the gene ends were 5 bases for V and 5 bases for J; bases not matched to a gene: 7. CDR3 nucleotide sequence: TGTGCCAGCAGCCGCCCTGGACTAGCGGGGAACGAGCAGTACTTC. This sequence encodes CASSRPGLAGNEQYF.

The rearrangement uses TRBV19 and TRBJ1-1; D is possibly TRBD1 (6 bases). This CDR3 comprises 14 residues. Trimming removed 9 bases from V and 3 bases from J, with 17 bases in between. Germline CDR1 reads LNHDA; CDR2 reads SQIVND (reference sequence). The CDR3 loop reads CASRTGMVDTEAFF. CDR3 nucleotide sequence: TGTGCCAGCCGTACAGGGATGGTGGACACTGAAGCTTTCTTT.

Here the CDR3 DNA reads TGTGCCAGTAGCCCAAGACTCGCTTCTCCAACTAATGAAAAACTGTTTTTT. It codes for CASSPRLASPTNEKLFF. The chain is built from TRBV19 and TRBJ1-4, with no clear D. The CDR3 is 17 residues long. Trimming removed 6 bases from V and 0 bases from J, with 17 bases in between. CDR1 is LNHDA, CDR2 SQIVND, per germline (reference sequence).

This clone was seen a single time. The chain employs TRBV7-2 and TRBJ2-7; 9 bases line up with TRBD2. Unmatched junction bases numbered 3, after V lost 3 bases and J lost 0 bases. CDR3 length: 15 residues. Germline V gene lookup returns CDR1 SGHTA and CDR2 FQGNSA. The CDR3 protein is CASSFSGGASYEQYF. The CDR3 bases are TGTGCCAGCAGCTTTAGCGGGGGCGCCTCCTACGAGCAGTACTTC.

This clone was observed once. The chain has TRBV6-4 and TRBJ2-7; 7 nucleotides agree with TRBD2. The CDR3 spans 14 residues. The germline V gene has CDR1 MRHNA and CDR2 SNTAGT. V dropped 6 bases and J dropped 0; count of bases not matched to a gene: 5. The CDR3 DNA is TGTGCCAGCAGCGACGGGAGGTTCTCCTACGAGCAGTACTTC. This encodes CASSDGRFSYEQYF.

CDR3 coding DNA: TGTGCCAGCAGCTTGGGACAGGGGTACGGAAACACCATATATTTT. It translates to CASSLGQGYGNTIYF. V usage is TRBV5-4 and J usage is TRBJ1-3; 8 bases align to TRBD1. Germline values: CDR1 SGHNT, CDR2 YYREEE (reference sequence). There are 15 residues in the CDR3. The junction had 3 bases not matched to a gene; V was cut back by 0 bases and J by 4 bases.

This rearrangement joins TRBV25-1 to TRBJ1-1; D is possibly TRBD1 (6 bases). CDR3 length equals 13 residues. V lost 9 bases, J lost 2 bases, and 13 bases lay in between. CDR1 is MGHDK, CDR2 SYGVNS, per germline. The CDR3 sequence is CASQQGRNTEAFF. CDR3 DNA: TGTGCCAGTCAACAGGGTCGAAACACTGAAGCTTTCTTT.

V and J are TRBV20-1 and TRBJ2-7; 8 positions agree with TRBD2. The germline gives CDR1 DFQATT, CDR2 SNEGSKA (reference sequence). CDR3 size: 11 residues. The CDR3 DNA follows: TGCGCCGGGACTAGTAGGTACGAGCAGTACTTC. Protein product: CAGTSRYEQYF.

Only a few counts were recorded for this clone. The CDR3 sequence: CASSFTAPTGELFF. The CDR3 nucleotides are TGTGCCAGCAGCTTTACTGCTCCGACCGGGGAGCTGTTTTTT. The chain uses TRBV7-9 and TRBJ2-2; D unresolved. The germline V gene encodes CDR1 SEHNR and CDR2 FQNEAQ (reference sequence). This CDR3 has 14 amino acids. V lost 3 bases and J lost 5, with 10 bases in between.

The rearrangement joins TRBV6-5 to TRBJ2-3; 11 nucleotides line up with TRBD1. V lost 4 bases to trimming and J lost 4 bases; unmatched junction nucleotides: 7. The germline V gene has CDR1 MNHEY and CDR2 SVGAGI. This CDR3 spans 16 amino acids. The CDR3 sequence: CASSFDPGQGADTQYF. The CDR3 nucleotides read TGTGCCAGCAGTTTTGATCCGGGACAGGGGGCAGATACGCAGTATTTT.

The chain employs TRBV5-5 and TRBJ2-3; 10 bases match TRBD2. Germline lookup yields CDR1 SGHKS and CDR2 YYEKEE (reference sequence). The V segment lost 0 bases and the J segment 3 bases; nucleotides outside the gene matches: 4. This CDR3 is 16 amino acids long. CDR3 loop: CASSLGAGGLTDTQYF. The CDR3 coding sequence is TGTGCCAGCAGCTTGGGAGCGGGGGGGCTTACAGATACGCAGTATTTT.

This rearrangement joins TRBV9 to TRBJ1-6; D unresolved. The germline V and J ends were trimmed by 3 bases and 9 bases, with 7 bases remaining between them. The V gene's germline CDR1 is SGDLS and CDR2 YYNGEE. The CDR3 totals 12 residues. CDR3 sequence (DNA): TGTGCCAGCAGCGACTTATCTTCACCCCTCCACTTT. It encodes CASSDLSSPLHF.

The chain is built from TRBV2 and TRBJ1-1, with a possible D match to TRBD1 (6 bases). The CDR3 is 14 amino acids. Germline loops: CDR1 SNHLY, CDR2 FYNNEI. Deletions cut 7 bases from V and 0 bases from J, with 12 bases between. The CDR3 coding sequence is TGTGCCAGCACAAGACAGGCGATGAACACTGAAGCTTTCTTT. This encodes CASTRQAMNTEAFF.

This chain joins TRBV4-1 and TRBJ1-4; 12 nucleotides line up with TRBD1. V lost 4 bases to trimming and J lost 5 bases; unmatched junction nucleotides: 5. Germline loops: CDR1 MGHRA, CDR2 YSYEKL. The CDR3 is 16 residues long. The CDR3 spells CASSRGTGGPNEKLFF. CDR3 DNA: TGCGCCAGCAGCCGCGGGACAGGGGGCCCCAATGAAAAACTGTTTTTT.

The rearrangement uses TRBV6-2 or TRBV6-3 and TRBJ2-7, with TRBD2 matching 8 bases. This CDR3 has 14 residues. V shed 2 bases and J 6 bases; nucleotides not matched to a gene: 6. Germline values: CDR1 MNHEY, CDR2 SVGEGT. The CDR3 DNA reads TGTGCCAGCAGTTACCCCGGGACTAGTATCGAGCAGTACTTC. Residues: CASSYPGTSIEQYF.

The gene calls are TRBV6-6 and TRBJ1-2; 9 bases line up with TRBD1. The CDR3 loop spans 15 amino acids. With V trimmed by 7 bases and J by 0 bases, 6 bases remained unmatched. Germline V lookup: CDR1 MNHNY, CDR2 SVGAGI (reference sequence). Here the CDR3 reads CASTRTGETNYGYTF. The CDR3 bases are TGTGCCAGCACCCGGACAGGGGAGACTAACTATGGCTACACCTTC.

This clone was recorded a few times. The chain carries TRBV7-2 and TRBJ2-3; 8 bases align to TRBD2. Germline CDR1 is SGHTA and CDR2 is FQGNSA. J lost 1 base, V lost 5 bases, and 8 bases had no gene match. This CDR3 has 16 amino acids. This chain's CDR3 is CASSSWGRGGTDTQYF. DNA for the CDR3: TGTGCCAGCAGCAGCTGGGGGCGGGGGGGCACAGATACGCAGTATTTT.

The rearrangement uses TRBV13 and TRBJ1-1; a possible D gene is TRBD1 (5 bases). The germline V and J ends were trimmed by 2 bases and 5 bases, with 15 bases remaining between them. This CDR3 contains 15 residues. Germline lookup yields CDR1 PRHDT and CDR2 FYEKMQ (reference sequence). The CDR3 coding sequence is TGTGCCAGCAGCTTACGGGGGTGGCGGGGTACTGAAGCTTTCTTT. Its translation: CASSLRGWRGTEAFF.

V usage is TRBV25-1 and J usage is TRBJ1-2, with unresolved D. Germline lookup yields CDR1 MGHDK and CDR2 SYGVNS. The CDR3 sequence is 11 residues long. Trimming left V 1 base short and J 7 bases short, with 4 bases between. The chain's CDR3 is CASSESFGYTF. The CDR3 DNA sequence: TGTGCCAGCAGTGAATCCTTTGGCTACACCTTC.

The sample holds a few counts of this clone. The chain couples TRBV30 to TRBJ1-1; TRBD1 matches 8 bases. J was trimmed by 5 bases and V by 0 bases; bases with no gene match: 5. The CDR3 spans 14 residues. Per germline, CDR1 GTSNPN and CDR2 SVGIG (reference sequence). This CDR3 is CAWSVHRGRTEAFF. CDR3 bases: TGTGCCTGGAGTGTACACAGGGGGAGAACTGAAGCTTTCTTT.

V usage is TRBV11-1 and J usage is TRBJ2-1, with D possibly TRBD2 on 5 matching bases. CDR1 is SGHAT, CDR2 FQDESV, per germline (reference sequence). V shed 1 base and J shed 8 bases, with 12 bases lying between them. This CDR3 spans 14 amino acids. CDR3 sequence: CASSLVRTWHEQFF. DNA for the CDR3: TGTGCCAGCAGCTTAGTGCGGACTTGGCATGAGCAGTTCTTC.

The rearrangement joins TRBV13 to TRBJ2-7; 7 bases fit TRBD1. Germline V lookup: CDR1 PRHDT, CDR2 FYEKMQ (reference sequence). The CDR3 sequence is 13 residues long. The V segment lost 4 bases and the J segment 5 bases; nucleotides outside the gene matches: 5. Here the CDR3 reads CASSSTGRNEQYF. DNA for the CDR3: TGTGCCAGCAGCTCGACAGGGCGTAACGAGCAGTACTTC.